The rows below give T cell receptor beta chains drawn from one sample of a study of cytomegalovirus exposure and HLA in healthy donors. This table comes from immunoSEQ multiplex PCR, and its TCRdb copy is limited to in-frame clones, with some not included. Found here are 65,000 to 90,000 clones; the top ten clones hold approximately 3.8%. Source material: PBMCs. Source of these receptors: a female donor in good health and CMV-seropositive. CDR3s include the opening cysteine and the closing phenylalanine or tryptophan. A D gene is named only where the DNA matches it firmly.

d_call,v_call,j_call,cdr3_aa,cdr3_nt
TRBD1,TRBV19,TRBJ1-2,CASRGGGDGYTF,TGTGCCAGTCGAGGGGGCGGCGATGGCTACACCTTC
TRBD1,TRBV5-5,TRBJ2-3,CASSLRQGYDTQYF,TGTGCCAGCAGCTTGCGACAGGGTTACGATACGCAGTATTTT
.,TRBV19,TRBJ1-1,CASMLSGGPNTEAFF,TGTGCCAGTATGTTGTCGGGGGGCCCGAACACTGAAGCTTTCTTT
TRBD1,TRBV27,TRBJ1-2,CASSYSDRGVGYTF,TGTGCCAGCAGTTATTCGGACAGGGGAGTCGGCTACACCTTC
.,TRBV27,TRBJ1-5,CASGQGVGNQPQHF,TGTGCCAGCGGTCAGGGTGTTGGCAATCAGCCCCAGCATTTT
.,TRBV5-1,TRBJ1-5,CASSLEVEAVNQPQHF,TGCGCCAGCAGCTTGGAAGTTGAGGCCGTAAATCAGCCCCAGCATTTT
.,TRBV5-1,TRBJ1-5,CASSPDTSNQPQHF,TGCGCCAGCAGCCCCGACACCAGCAATCAGCCCCAGCATTTT
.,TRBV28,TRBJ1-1,CASRDGIMNTEAFF,TGTGCCAGCAGGGACGGGATAATGAACACTGAAGCTTTCTTT
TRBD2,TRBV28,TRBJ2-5,CASSSEELAGEDETQYF,TGTGCCAGCAGTTCGGAAGAGCTAGCGGGAGAGGATGAGACCCAGTACTTC
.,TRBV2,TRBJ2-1,CASSDNSGYNEQFF,TGTGCCAGCAGTGATAATAGCGGCTACAATGAGCAGTTCTTC
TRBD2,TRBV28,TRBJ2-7,CASTLKALAKGLAGGPKAYEQYF,TGTGCCAGCACTCTTAAGGCGCTAGCGAAGGGACTAGCGGGAGGACCTAAGGCCTACGAGCAGTACTTC
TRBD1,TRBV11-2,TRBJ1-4,CASSLGTGALNEKLFF,TGTGCCAGCAGCTTAGGGACAGGGGCCCTTAATGAAAAACTGTTTTTT
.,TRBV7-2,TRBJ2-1,CASSLVRGDEQFF,TGTGCCAGCAGCTTAGTGCGGGGTGACGAGCAGTTCTTC
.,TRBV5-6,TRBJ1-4,CASGRGAPTNEKLFF,TGTGCCAGCGGCCGGGGGGCTCCCACTAATGAAAAACTGTTTTTT
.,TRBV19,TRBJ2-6,CASSPSGSGANVLTF,TGTGCCAGTAGCCCATCAGGGTCTGGGGCCAACGTCCTGACTTTC
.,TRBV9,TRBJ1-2,CASSVLDSLYGYTF,TGTGCCAGCAGCGTTTTAGATTCCCTCTATGGCTACACCTTC
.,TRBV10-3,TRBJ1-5,CAISESGTNQPQHF,TGTGCCATCAGTGAGTCGGGCACCAATCAGCCCCAGCATTTT
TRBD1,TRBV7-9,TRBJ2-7,CASSLGTGRSYEQYF,TGTGCCAGCAGCTTAGGGACAGGTCGCTCCTACGAGCAGTACTTC
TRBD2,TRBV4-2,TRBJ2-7,CASSQEPSGGPYEQYF,TGTGCCAGCAGCCAAGAACCTTCGGGAGGCCCCTACGAGCAGTACTTC
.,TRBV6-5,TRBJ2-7,CATRGIHYEQYF,TGTGCCACAAGGGGGATCCACTACGAGCAGTACTTC
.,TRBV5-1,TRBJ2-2,CASSQSAGSDTGELFF,TGCGCCAGCAGCCAAAGTGCGGGGTCGGACACCGGGGAGCTGTTTTTT
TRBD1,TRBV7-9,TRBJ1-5,CASSPGGNQPQHF,TGTGCCAGCAGCCCAGGGGGAAATCAGCCCCAGCATTTT
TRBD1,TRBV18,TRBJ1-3,CASSPPNGQGYGNTIYF,TGTGCCAGCTCACCACCGAATGGACAGGGATATGGAAACACCATATATTTT
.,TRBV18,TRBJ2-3,CASSPIRSSDTQYF,TGTGCCAGCTCACCAATCAGGTCATCAGATACGCAGTATTTT
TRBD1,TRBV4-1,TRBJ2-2,CASSRPPGQSRTGELFF,TGCGCCAGCAGCCGACCACCGGGACAGTCGCGGACCGGGGAGCTGTTTTTT
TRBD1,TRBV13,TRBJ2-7,CASSKGRLTGNEQYF,TGTGCCAGCAGCAAGGGCCGTTTGACAGGGAACGAGCAGTACTTC
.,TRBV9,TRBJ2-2,CASSVGTVIRELFF,TGTGCCAGCAGCGTAGGGACAGTGATCCGGGAGCTGTTTTTT
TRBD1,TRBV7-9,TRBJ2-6,CASSPDRAGANVLTF,TGTGCCAGCAGCCCAGACAGGGCTGGGGCCAACGTCCTGACTTTC
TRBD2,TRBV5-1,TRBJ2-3,CASSLAIERGSPTDTQYF,TGCGCCAGCAGCTTGGCAATCGAGCGGGGGTCGCCCACAGATACGCAGTATTTT
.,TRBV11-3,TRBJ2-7,CASRRRGAYEQYF,TGTGCCAGTCGGAGGAGGGGAGCCTACGAGCAGTACTTC
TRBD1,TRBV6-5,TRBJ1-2,CASRGTAYGYTF,TGCGCCAGCAGGGGGACAGCCTATGGCTACACCTTC
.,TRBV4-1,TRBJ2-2,CASSQPLRDSNTGELFF,TGCGCCAGCAGCCAACCCTTGCGAGATTCGAACACCGGGGAGCTGTTTTTT
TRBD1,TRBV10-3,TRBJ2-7,CAISEPGTGGFYEQYF,TGTGCCATCAGTGAGCCGGGGACAGGGGGATTCTACGAGCAGTACTTC
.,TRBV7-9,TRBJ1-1,CASSLEAGFTEAFF,TGTGCCAGCAGCTTAGAAGCAGGGTTTACTGAAGCTTTCTTT
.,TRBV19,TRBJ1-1,CASSMTGSPPTEDFF,TGTGCCAGTAGTATGACAGGATCCCCACCGACTGAAGATTTCTTT
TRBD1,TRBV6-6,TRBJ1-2,CASRADRDGGYTF,TGTGCCAGCAGGGCGGACAGGGACGGTGGCTACACCTTC
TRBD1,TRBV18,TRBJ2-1,CASSPRATGVFYNEQFF,TGTGCCAGCTCACCCCGCGCCACAGGGGTCTTCTACAATGAGCAGTTCTTC
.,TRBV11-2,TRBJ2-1,CASSLDSGSYNEQFF,TGTGCCAGCAGCTTGGATAGCGGATCCTACAATGAGCAGTTCTTC
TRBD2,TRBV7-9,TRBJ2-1,CASSLGPSGINEQFF,TGTGCCAGCAGCTTAGGTCCTAGCGGTATTAATGAGCAGTTCTTC
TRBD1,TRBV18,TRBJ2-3,CASSPTGGADTQYF,TGTGCCAGCTCACCGACAGGGGGGGCAGATACGCAGTATTTT
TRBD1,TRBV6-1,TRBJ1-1,CASSEPGQYTEAFF,TGTGCCAGCAGTGAACCGGGACAGTACACTGAAGCTTTCTTT
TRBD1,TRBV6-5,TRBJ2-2,CASSLDRGRTGELFF,TGTGCCAGCAGCTTAGACAGGGGGCGTACCGGGGAGCTGTTTTTT
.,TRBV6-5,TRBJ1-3,CASSLDTLIGNTIYF,TGTGCCAGCAGCCTGGACACCTTAATTGGAAACACCATATATTTT
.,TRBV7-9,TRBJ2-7,CASSLSQEYEQYF,TGTGCCAGCAGCTTATCGCAGGAATACGAGCAGTACTTC
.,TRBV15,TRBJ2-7,CATSREGVGYEQYF,TGTGCCACCAGCAGAGAAGGGGTGGGCTACGAGCAGTACTTC
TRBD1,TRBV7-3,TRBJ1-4,CASSLTEDRAHEKLFF,TGTGCCAGCAGCTTAACGGAGGACAGGGCCCATGAAAAACTGTTTTTT